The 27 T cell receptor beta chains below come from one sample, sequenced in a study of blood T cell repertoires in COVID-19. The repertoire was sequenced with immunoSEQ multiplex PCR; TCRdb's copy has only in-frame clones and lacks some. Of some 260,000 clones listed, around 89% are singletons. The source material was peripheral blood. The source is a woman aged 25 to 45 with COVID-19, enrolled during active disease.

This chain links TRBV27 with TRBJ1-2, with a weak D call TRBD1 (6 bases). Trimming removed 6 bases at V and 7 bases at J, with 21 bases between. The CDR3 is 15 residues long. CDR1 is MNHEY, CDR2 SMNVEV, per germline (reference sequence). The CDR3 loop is CASRGWDIGWAGYTF. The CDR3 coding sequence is TGTGCCAGCAGAGGGTGGGACATTGGCTGGGCTGGCTACACCTTC.

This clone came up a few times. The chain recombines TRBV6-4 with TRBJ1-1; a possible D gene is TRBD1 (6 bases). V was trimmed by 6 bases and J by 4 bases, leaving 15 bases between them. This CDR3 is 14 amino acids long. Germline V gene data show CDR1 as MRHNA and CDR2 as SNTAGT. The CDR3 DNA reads TGTGCCAGCAGACTATCAGGGGAAGGCACTGAAGCTTTCTTT. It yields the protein CASRLSGEGTEAFF.

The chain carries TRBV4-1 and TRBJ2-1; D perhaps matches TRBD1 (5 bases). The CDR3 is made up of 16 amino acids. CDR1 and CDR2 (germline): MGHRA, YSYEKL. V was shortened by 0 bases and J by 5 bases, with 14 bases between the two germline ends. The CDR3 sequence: CASSQDWGGVHNEQFF. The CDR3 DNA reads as TGCGCCAGCAGCCAAGATTGGGGCGGCGTCCACAATGAGCAGTTCTTC.

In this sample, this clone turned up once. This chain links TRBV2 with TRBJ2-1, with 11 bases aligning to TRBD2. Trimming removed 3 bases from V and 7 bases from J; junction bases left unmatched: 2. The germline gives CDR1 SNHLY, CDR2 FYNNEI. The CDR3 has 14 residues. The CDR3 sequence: CASSDRLAGNEQFF. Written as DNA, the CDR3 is TGTGCCAGCAGTGACAGACTAGCGGGGAATGAGCAGTTCTTC.

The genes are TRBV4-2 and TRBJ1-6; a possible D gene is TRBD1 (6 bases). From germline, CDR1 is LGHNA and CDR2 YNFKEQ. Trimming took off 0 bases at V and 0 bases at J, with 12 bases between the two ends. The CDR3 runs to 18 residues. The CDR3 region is CASSQETRGSSYNSPLHF. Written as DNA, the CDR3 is TGTGCCAGCAGCCAAGAGACAAGGGGGAGCTCCTATAATTCACCCCTCCACTTT.

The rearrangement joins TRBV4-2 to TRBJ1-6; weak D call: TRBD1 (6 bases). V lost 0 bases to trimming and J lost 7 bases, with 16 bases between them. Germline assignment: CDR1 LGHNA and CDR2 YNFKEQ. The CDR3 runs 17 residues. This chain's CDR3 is CASSQDRGGGRNSPLHF. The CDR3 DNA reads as TGTGCCAGCAGCCAAGATCGGGGAGGGGGGAGGAATTCACCCCTCCACTTT.

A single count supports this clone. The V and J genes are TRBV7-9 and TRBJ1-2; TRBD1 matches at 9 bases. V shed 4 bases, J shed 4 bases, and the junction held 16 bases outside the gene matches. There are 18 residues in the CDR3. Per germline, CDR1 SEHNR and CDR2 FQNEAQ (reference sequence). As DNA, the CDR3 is TGTGCCAGCAGCTCGCCGGGACAGGGCCATACTGGGCCCTATGGCTACACCTTC. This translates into CASSSPGQGHTGPYGYTF.

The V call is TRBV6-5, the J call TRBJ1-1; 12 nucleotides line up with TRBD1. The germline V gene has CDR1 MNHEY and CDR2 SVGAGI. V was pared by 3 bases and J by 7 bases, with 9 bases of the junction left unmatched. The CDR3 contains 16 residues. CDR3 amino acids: CASSYARDRGQGEAFF. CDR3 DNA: TGTGCCAGCAGTTATGCGCGGGACAGGGGGCAAGGTGAAGCTTTCTTT.

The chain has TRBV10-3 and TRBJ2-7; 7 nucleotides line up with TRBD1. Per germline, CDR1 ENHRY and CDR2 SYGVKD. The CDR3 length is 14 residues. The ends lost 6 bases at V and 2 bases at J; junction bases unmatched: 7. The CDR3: CAISAGTAAYEQYV. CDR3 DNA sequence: TGTGCCATCAGCGCTGGGACAGCCGCCTACGAGCAGTACGTC.

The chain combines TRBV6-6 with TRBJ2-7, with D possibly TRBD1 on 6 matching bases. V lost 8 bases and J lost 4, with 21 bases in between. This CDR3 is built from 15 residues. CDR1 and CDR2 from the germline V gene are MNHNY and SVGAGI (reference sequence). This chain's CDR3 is CASQAARDTLYEQYV. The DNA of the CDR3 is TGTGCCAGCCAAGCCGCCCGGGACACCCTATACGAGCAGTACGTC.

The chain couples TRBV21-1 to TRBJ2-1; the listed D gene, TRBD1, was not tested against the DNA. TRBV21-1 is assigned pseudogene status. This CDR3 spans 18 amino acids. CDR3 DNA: TGTGCCAGCAGCAAGCTGGCTTCCGGGACAGGACTCTACAATGAGCAGTTCTTC. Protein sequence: CASSKLASGTGLYNEQFF.

Here the CDR3 DNA reads TGTGCCAGCAGCCTGAGACTAGCGGGGGGGCAAGAGACCCAGTACTTC. This codes for CASSLRLAGGQETQYF. This chain links TRBV14 with TRBJ2-5; 14 bases align to TRBD2. This CDR3 comprises 16 residues. Germline values: CDR1 SGHDN, CDR2 FVKESK. The V segment lost 4 bases and the J segment 2 bases; nucleotides outside the gene matches: 3.

For the CDR3, the DNA is TGTGCCAGCAGCTTTTCAATGGGAGGGTCAGATACGCAGTATTTT. Protein sequence: CASSFSMGGSDTQYF. The V gene is TRBV5-4, the J gene TRBJ2-3; 7 bases fit TRBD2. Germline V lookup: CDR1 SGHNT, CDR2 YYREEE (reference sequence). Trimming removed 2 bases from V and 4 bases from J; junction bases left unmatched: 7. This CDR3 region has 15 residues.

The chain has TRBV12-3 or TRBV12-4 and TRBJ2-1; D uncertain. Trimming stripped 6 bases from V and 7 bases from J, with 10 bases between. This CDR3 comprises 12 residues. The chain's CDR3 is CASRSRLNEQFF. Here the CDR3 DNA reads TGTGCCAGCAGGTCCAGGTTAAATGAGCAGTTCTTC.

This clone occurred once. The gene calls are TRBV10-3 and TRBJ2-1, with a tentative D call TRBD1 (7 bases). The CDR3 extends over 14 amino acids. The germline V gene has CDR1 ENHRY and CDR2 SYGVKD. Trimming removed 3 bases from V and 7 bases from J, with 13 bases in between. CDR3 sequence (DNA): TGTGCCATCAGTGAACAGGGGAGGTTGAATGAGCAGTTCTTC. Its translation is CAISEQGRLNEQFF.

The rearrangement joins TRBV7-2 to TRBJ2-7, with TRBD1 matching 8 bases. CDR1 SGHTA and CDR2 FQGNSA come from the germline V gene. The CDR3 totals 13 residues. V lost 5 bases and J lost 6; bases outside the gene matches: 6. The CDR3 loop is CASSRTTGGEQYF. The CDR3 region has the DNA TGTGCCAGCAGCAGAACTACAGGGGGCGAGCAGTACTTC.

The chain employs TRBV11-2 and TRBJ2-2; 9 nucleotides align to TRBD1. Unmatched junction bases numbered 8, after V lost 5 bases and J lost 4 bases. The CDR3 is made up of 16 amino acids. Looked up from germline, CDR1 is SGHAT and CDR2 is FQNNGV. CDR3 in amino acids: CASSSRGQGGTGELFF. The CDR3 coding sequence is TGTGCCAGCAGCAGTAGGGGACAGGGTGGCACCGGGGAGCTGTTTTTT.

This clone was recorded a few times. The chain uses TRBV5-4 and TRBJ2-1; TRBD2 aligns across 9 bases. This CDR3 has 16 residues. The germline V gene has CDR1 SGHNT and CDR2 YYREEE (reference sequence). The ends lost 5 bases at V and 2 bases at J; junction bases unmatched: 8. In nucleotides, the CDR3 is TGTGCCAGCAGACGGGGACTAGCTTTGACCTACAATGAGCAGTTCTTC. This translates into CASRRGLALTYNEQFF.

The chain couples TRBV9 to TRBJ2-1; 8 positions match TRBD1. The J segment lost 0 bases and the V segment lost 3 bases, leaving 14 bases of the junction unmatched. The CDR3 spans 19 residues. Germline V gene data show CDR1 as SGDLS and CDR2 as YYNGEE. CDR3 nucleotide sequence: TGTGCCAGCAGCGAGAGGTCCGAGGACAGGGCATACTCCTACAATGAGCAGTTCTTC. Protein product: CASSERSEDRAYSYNEQFF.

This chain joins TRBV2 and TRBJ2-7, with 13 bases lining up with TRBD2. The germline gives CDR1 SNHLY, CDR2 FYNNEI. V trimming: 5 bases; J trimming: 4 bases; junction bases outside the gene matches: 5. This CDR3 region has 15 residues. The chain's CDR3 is CASSLLAGGPYEQYV. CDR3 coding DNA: TGTGCCAGCAGTTTACTAGCGGGAGGGCCGTACGAGCAGTACGTC.

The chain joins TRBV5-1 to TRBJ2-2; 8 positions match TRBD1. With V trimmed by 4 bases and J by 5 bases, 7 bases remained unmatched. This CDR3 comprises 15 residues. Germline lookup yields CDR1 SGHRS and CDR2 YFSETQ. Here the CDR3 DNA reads TGCGCCAGCAGCCCGCAAGGACAGGGAACCGGGGAGCTGTTTTTT. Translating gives CASSPQGQGTGELFF.

CDR3 coding DNA: TGTGCCAGCAGTTTACGAGCTCACTATGGCTACACCTTC. It translates to CASSLRAHYGYTF. The chain uses TRBV27 and TRBJ1-2, with D hard to call. This CDR3 comprises 13 residues. Trimming shortened V by 2 bases and J by 3 bases, and 7 bases separated the two germline ends. CDR1 is MNHEY, CDR2 SMNVEV, per germline (reference sequence).

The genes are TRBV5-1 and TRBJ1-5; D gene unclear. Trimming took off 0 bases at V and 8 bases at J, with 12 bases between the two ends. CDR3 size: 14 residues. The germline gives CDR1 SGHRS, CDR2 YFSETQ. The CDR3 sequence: CASSLVGGGEPQHF. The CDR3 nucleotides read TGCGCCAGCAGCTTGGTTGGCGGCGGGGAGCCCCAGCATTTT.

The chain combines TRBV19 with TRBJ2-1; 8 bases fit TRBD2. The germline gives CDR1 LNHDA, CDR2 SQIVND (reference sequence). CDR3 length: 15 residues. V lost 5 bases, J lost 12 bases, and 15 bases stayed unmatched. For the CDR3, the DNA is TGTGCCAGTAGTCTAACTAGCGGCGGAGTGGAGGGGCAGTTCTTC. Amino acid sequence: CASSLTSGGVEGQFF.

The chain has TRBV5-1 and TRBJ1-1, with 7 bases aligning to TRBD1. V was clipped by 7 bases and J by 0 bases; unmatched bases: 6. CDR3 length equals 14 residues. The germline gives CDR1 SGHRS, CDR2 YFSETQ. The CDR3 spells CASSTTGMNTEAFF. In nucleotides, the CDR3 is TGCGCCAGCTCCACGACAGGGATGAACACTGAAGCTTTCTTT. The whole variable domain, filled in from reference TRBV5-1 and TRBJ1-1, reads KAGVTQTPRYLIKTRGQQVTLSCSPISGHRSVSWYQQTPGQGLQFLFEYFSETQRNKGNFPGRFSGRQFSNSRSEMNVSTLELGDSALYLCASSTTGMNTEAFFGQGTRLTVV.

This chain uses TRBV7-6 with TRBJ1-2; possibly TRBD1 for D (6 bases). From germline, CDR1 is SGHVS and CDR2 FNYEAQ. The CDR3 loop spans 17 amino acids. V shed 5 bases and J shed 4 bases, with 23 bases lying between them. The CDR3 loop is CASSPIPDSRSIYGYTF. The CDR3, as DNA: TGTGCCAGCAGCCCGATCCCGGACAGCCGCTCTATCTATGGCTACACCTTC.

CDR3 DNA: TGTGCCAGCAGTTACAGCCAGAATGAGGGCGAGCAGTACGTC. Translation gives CASSYSQNEGEQYV. This rearrangement joins TRBV6-5 to TRBJ2-7, with TRBD2 as a possible D gene (5 bases). This CDR3 has 14 residues. Trimming cost V 2 bases and J 6 bases, with 14 bases left between them. The germline CDR1 and CDR2 sequences are MNHEY and SVGAGI.